This T cell receptor beta chain was recorded in a study of blood T cell repertoires in COVID-19. Study background: Specimens from acute and convalescent COVID-19 originated in the United States, Italy and Spain. PBMCs, B-cell-depleted T cells, or T cells were the source of the cDNA or gDNA that made up the material.

Original handling: Amplified reference gene primers provided the basis for estimating nucleated cell counts. TCRdb's table, derived via immunoSEQ multiplex PCR, lists solely in-frame clones and lacks some. That table supplies the V and J calls and clone size; D and trimming were determined from the DNA. Of 240,000 or so clones in the sample, approximately 86% were seen once. Only a few counts were recorded for this clone. Germline CDR1 is LGHNT and CDR2 is FRNRAP. The V end was cut by 4 bases, the J end by 0 bases, with 15 bases between. This CDR3 is built from 16 residues. The TCR originated in a woman in her 70s with active or convalescent COVID-19. The rearrangement joins TRBV12-5 to TRBJ1-1, with a weak D call TRBD1 (6 bases). The specimen sequenced was peripheral blood. The CDR3 loop is CASGSTGLTMNTEAFF. In DNA, the CDR3 is TGTGCTAGTGGTTCCACAGGGCTAACTATGAACACTGAAGCTTTCTTT.